This paragraph covers one T cell receptor beta chain sequence. The sample is drawn from a study of blood T cell repertoires in COVID-19. Germline V CDR1 and CDR2: SEHNR, FQNEAQ (reference sequence). The ends were cut back, 1 base at V and 12 bases at J, with 15 bases in the middle. The CDR3 contains 13 residues. Method: immunoSEQ multiplex PCR; TCRdb's copy keeps in-frame clones and lacks some. Counted here are tens of thousands of clones, around 90% occurring once; the ten biggest clones make up 3%. The chain joins TRBV7-9 to TRBJ1-2; D gene unclear. What was sequenced was peripheral blood. This receptor was identified in a man over 45 with active COVID-19. The CDR3 here is CASSLVFEGWDTF. DNA for the CDR3: TGTGCCAGCAGCTTAGTGTTCGAGGGTTGGGACACCTTC. The full variable domain, rest sourced from reference TRBV7-9 and TRBJ1-2, is DTGVSQNPRHKITKRGQNVTFRCDPISEHNRLYWYRQTLGQGPEFLTYFQNEAQLEKSRLLSDRFSAERPKGSFSTLEIQRTEQGDSAMYLCASSLVFEGWDTFGSGTRLTVV.